The subject of this entry is one T cell receptor (beta chain). What it binds is unknown. The sample comes from a study of CD8 T cells in ankylosing spondylitis. Broader study findings: Earlier authors reported some of these motif variants in reactive arthritis synovial fluid and blood. Disease-linked clones reportedly concentrated significantly in matched ankylosing spondylitis synovial fluid. Seemingly distinctive of ankylosing spondylitis blood was a TCR beta motif formed by eight highly homologous variants.

This CDR3 contains 13 residues. CDR1 and CDR2 from the germline V gene are SGHTA and FQGNSA. With V trimmed by 5 bases and J by 6 bases, 4 bases remained unmatched. TCRdb reprocessed the 5' RACE reads via MiXCR and lists one record per CDR3 protein. The sample shows 700,000 to 1,000,000 distinct CDR3 sequences, 10% to 15% of them seen only once. The clonotype originates from a male donor with ankylosing spondylitis. The chain carries TRBV7-2 and TRBJ2-1; 7 bases are a match to TRBD2. Sequenced sample: blood, either unsorted or a sorted T cell fraction (not recorded which). The CDR3 spells CASSQTSFNEQFF. CDR3 bases: TGTGCCAGCAGCCAGACTAGCTTCAATGAGCAGTTCTTC.